One and the same sample provided the 10 T cell receptor beta chains below, sequenced in a study of radiation and T cells in renal cell carcinoma. This sample's time point: baseline pretreatment blood. Treatment denoted: 15 Gy SBRT to primary tumor, nephrectomy 4 weeks later. Some clones are missing from TCRdb's copy, which holds only in-frame ones; the method was immunoSEQ multiplex PCR. Found here are around 140,000 clones, about 88% of them singletons; the top ten hold approximately 4%. The source was blood, collected from a patient whose treatment included radiotherapy and nephrectomy. Source of these receptors: a woman in her 70s with renal cell carcinoma.

The chain employs TRBV7-2 and TRBJ1-3, with D unresolved. The CDR3 consists of 15 residues. With 2 bases removed from V and 0 bases from J, the gap between germline ends came to 8 bases. In germline, CDR1 is SGHTA, CDR2 FQGNSA. This chain's CDR3 is CASSLLVSSGNTIYF. The CDR3 nucleotides read TGTGCCAGCAGCTTACTTGTTAGCTCTGGAAACACCATATATTTT.

The V and J genes are TRBV7-2 and TRBJ1-3; 7 bases fit TRBD1. There are 17 residues in the CDR3. Losses at the gene ends were 3 bases for V and 2 bases for J; bases not matched to a gene: 10. CDR1 SGHTA and CDR2 FQGNSA come from the germline V gene. The CDR3 sequence is CASSFSGAGGAGNTIYF. As DNA, the CDR3 is TGTGCCAGCAGCTTTAGTGGGGCAGGGGGTGCTGGAAACACCATATATTTT. Full variable domain (outside the CDR3, taken from reference TRBV7-2 and TRBJ1-3): GAGVSQSPSNKVTEKGKDVELRCDPISGHTALYWYRQSLGQGLEFLIYFQGNSAPDKSGLPSDRFSAERTGGSVSTLTIQRTQQEDSAVYLCASSFSGAGGAGNTIYFGEGSWLTVV.

The V call is TRBV11-1, the J call TRBJ2-1; TRBD2 matches 13 bases. V lost 4 bases to trimming and J lost 9 bases; unmatched junction nucleotides: 6. This CDR3 has 15 residues. Germline V gene data show CDR1 as SGHAT and CDR2 as FQDESV (reference sequence). In nucleotides, the CDR3 is TGTGCCAGCAGCTCTACTAGCGGGGGGGCGGTTGAGCAGTTCTTC. It yields the protein CASSSTSGGAVEQFF.

This rearrangement joins TRBV6-1 to TRBJ1-1, with a possible D match to TRBD1 (5 bases). The CDR3 contains 14 residues. Trimming shortened V by 1 base and J by 11 bases, and 17 bases separated the two germline ends. CDR1 is MNHNS, CDR2 SASEGT, per germline. For the CDR3, the DNA is TGTGCCAGCAGTGAAGGGGGCTCAGGGTTTACGGCTTTCTTT. Protein sequence: CASSEGGSGFTAFF.

The chain links TRBV28 to TRBJ1-2, with a tentative D call TRBD1 (6 bases). CDR1 and CDR2 (germline): MDHEN, SYDVKM. The CDR3 totals 15 residues. V was cut by 5 bases and J by 0 bases, with 13 bases left in between. CDR3 bases: TGTGCCAGCAGTGGCAGGGGACCCCCTAACTATGGCTACACCTTC. Translated: CASSGRGPPNYGYTF.

This clone came up a few times. The genes are TRBV19 and TRBJ2-6; unclear D gene. The germline CDR1 and CDR2 sequences are LNHDA and SQIVND (reference sequence). The CDR3 loop spans 15 amino acids. Trimming stripped 2 bases from V and 3 bases from J, with 8 bases between. The CDR3 DNA follows: TGTGCCAGTAGTATAATCGGTGTTGGGGCCAACGTCCTGACTTTC. Protein product: CASSIIGVGANVLTF.

The chain employs TRBV6-1 and TRBJ2-2; D gene unclear. This CDR3 is 16 amino acids long. CDR1 and CDR2 from the germline V gene are MNHNS and SASEGT. Trimming removed 2 bases from V and 0 bases from J, with 10 bases in between. This CDR3 reads CASSEMAPTNTGELFF. The DNA for the CDR3 is TGTGCCAGCAGTGAAATGGCACCTACGAACACCGGGGAGCTGTTTTTT.

This clone was seen a handful of times. The chain uses TRBV29-1 and TRBJ1-1, with a weak D call TRBD1 (5 bases). V lost 7 bases and J lost 1, with 13 bases in between. The germline V gene encodes CDR1 SQVTM and CDR2 ANQGSEA. This CDR3 comprises 13 residues. CDR3 residues: CSGETAPNTEAFF. The CDR3 coding sequence is TGCAGCGGGGAGACAGCCCCGAACACTGAAGCTTTCTTT.

The chain carries TRBV11-1 and TRBJ2-1; D might be TRBD1 (5 bases). Germline CDR1 is SGHAT and CDR2 is FQDESV (reference sequence). Trimming pared 3 bases from V and 8 bases from J, leaving 17 bases between. CDR3 length: 15 amino acids. In DNA, the CDR3 is TGTGCCAGCAGCTTCGGGCAGGGCCTCCCCGATGAGCAGTTCTTC. It specifies CASSFGQGLPDEQFF.

The chain uses TRBV6-1 and TRBJ2-5; D is perhaps TRBD2 (5 bases). V was cut by 8 bases and J by 0 bases, with 7 bases left in between. This CDR3 is 12 amino acids long. Germline V gene sequence: CDR1 MNHNS, CDR2 SASEGT. The CDR3 protein is CASGEYQETQYF. The CDR3 nucleotides are TGTGCCAGCGGGGAGTACCAAGAGACCCAGTACTTC.